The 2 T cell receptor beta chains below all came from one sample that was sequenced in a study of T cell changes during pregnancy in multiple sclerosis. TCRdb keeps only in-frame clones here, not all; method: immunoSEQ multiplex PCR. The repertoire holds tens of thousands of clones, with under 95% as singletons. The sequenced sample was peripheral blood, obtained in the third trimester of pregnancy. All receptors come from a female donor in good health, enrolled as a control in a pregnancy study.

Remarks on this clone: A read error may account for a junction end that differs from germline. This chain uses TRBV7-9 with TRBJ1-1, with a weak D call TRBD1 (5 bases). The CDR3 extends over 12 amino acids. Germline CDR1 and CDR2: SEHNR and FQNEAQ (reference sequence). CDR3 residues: CASSLQDSLLSF. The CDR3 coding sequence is TGTGCCAGCAGCTTACAAGACAGTCTCCTCTCGTTT.

Written as DNA, the CDR3 is TGTGCCAGCAGCTTAGCATGGGCCACAACCGGGGAGCTGTTTTTT. It specifies CASSLAWATTGELFF. The chain combines TRBV7-2 with TRBJ2-2; D uncertain. The germline gives CDR1 SGHTA, CDR2 FQGNSA. This CDR3 has 15 residues. V lost 0 bases and J 5 bases, leaving 10 bases between the germline ends.